A single sample gave rise to the 16 T cell receptor beta chains below, sequenced in a study of blood T cell repertoires in COVID-19. Libraries were prepared by immunoSEQ multiplex PCR; TCRdb keeps only in-frame clonotypes and omits some of them. The table has roughly 280,000 clones, around 92% seen once; the top ten hold more than 1.5%. Input material: PBMCs or T cells enriched from blood (not recorded which). The source is a woman aged 55-75 years who had recovered from COVID-19.

As to this clone: This sample includes further DNA sequences coding for the same CDR3. This chain connects TRBV24-1 to TRBJ2-5; 10 bases are a match to TRBD1. The CDR3 runs 15 residues. CDR1 KGHDR and CDR2 SFDVKD come from the germline V gene. Losses at the gene ends were 4 bases for V and 5 bases for J; bases not matched to a gene: 6. In nucleotides, the CDR3 is TGTGCCACCAGTGACCCGACAGGGGGCGGGGAGACCCAGTACTTC. Protein sequence: CATSDPTGGGETQYF.

This clone appeared once. This chain connects TRBV19 to TRBJ2-1, with D possibly being TRBD2 (7 bases). Germline V CDR1 and CDR2: LNHDA, SQIVND (reference sequence). Trimming took 6 bases from V and 7 from J, leaving 19 bases between them. The CDR3 length is 15 residues. CDR3 bases: TGTGCCAGTAGGGGGGCAGAGGCGGGAGAAAATGAGCAGTTCTTC. Translation: CASRGAEAGENEQFF. The full variable domain, its missing parts supplied by reference TRBV19 and TRBJ2-1, is DGGITQSPKYLFRKEGQNVTLSCEQNLNHDAMYWYRQDPGQGLRLIYYSQIVNDFQKGDIAEGYSVSREKKESFPLTVTSAQKNPTAFYLCASRGAEAGENEQFFGPGTRLTVL.

V and J are TRBV9 and TRBJ2-7, with TRBD1 matching 9 bases. CDR3 length: 15 amino acids. V lost 0 bases and J lost 6; bases outside the gene matches: 7. Per the germline V gene, CDR1 is SGDLS and CDR2 is YYNGEE. The CDR3: CASSVATSTGGEQYF. CDR3 in DNA: TGTGCCAGCAGCGTAGCTACTTCGACAGGGGGCGAGCAGTACTTC. Drawing the rest from reference TRBV9 and TRBJ2-7, the complete variable domain is DSGVTQTPKHLITATGQRVTLRCSPRSGDLSVYWYQQSLDQGLQFLIQYYNGEERAKGNILERFSAQQFPDLHSELNLSSLELGDSALYFCASSVATSTGGEQYFGPGTRLTVT.

This chain joins TRBV12-3 or TRBV12-4 and TRBJ1-6; TRBD1 might be the D (6 bases). CDR3 length equals 13 residues. With 6 bases removed from V and 7 bases from J, the gap between germline ends came to 10 bases. The DNA for the CDR3 is TGTGCCAGCAGCGAAGGGGGAAATTCACCCCTCCACTTT. It specifies CASSEGGNSPLHF.

The rearrangement uses TRBV10-3 and TRBJ2-7; a possible D gene is TRBD2 (5 bases). The ends were cut back, 2 bases at V and 3 bases at J, with 5 bases in the middle. Germline CDR1 ENHRY, CDR2 SYGVKD. This CDR3 has 12 residues. The CDR3 region has the DNA TGTGCCATCAGTGAGGGAGGCTACGAGCAGTACTTC. Amino acid sequence: CAISEGGYEQYF.

Details on this clone: This sample includes further DNA sequences coding for the same CDR3. The chain has TRBV6-5 and TRBJ1-2; 8 bases are shared with TRBD1. This CDR3 spans 12 amino acids. V was clipped by 9 bases and J by 7 bases; unmatched bases: 7. Germline V gene data show CDR1 as MNHEY and CDR2 as SVGAGI. CDR3 sequence reads: CASSGQGGGYTF. The DNA of the CDR3 is TGTGCCAGTTCTGGACAGGGAGGTGGCTACACCTTC.

The chain combines TRBV6-5 with TRBJ1-2; D unresolved. Germline V gene data show CDR1 as MNHEY and CDR2 as SVGAGI. Trimming stripped 4 bases from V and 8 bases from J, with 14 bases between. This CDR3 contains 13 residues. CDR3: CASSSNAGEGYTF. CDR3 sequence (DNA): TGTGCCAGCAGTTCAAACGCCGGGGAAGGCTACACCTTC.

For this clone: Other DNA sequences in this specimen translate into the identical CDR3. The V and J genes are TRBV5-1 and TRBJ1-2, with D unresolved. V shed 0 bases and J shed 1 base, with 7 bases lying between them. CDR1 and CDR2 (germline): SGHRS, YFSETQ. CDR3 length: 14 residues. CDR3 nucleotides: TGCGCCAGCAGCTTGGAATCGGTTAACTATGGCTACACCTTC. Amino acid sequence: CASSLESVNYGYTF.

In this sample, this clone turned up once. The V call is TRBV11-3, the J call TRBJ2-3; TRBD2 matches 14 bases. In germline, CDR1 is SGHNT, CDR2 YENEEA. This CDR3 is 17 amino acids long. V shed 5 bases, J shed 6 bases, and the junction held 10 bases outside the gene matches. The CDR3 nucleotides are TGTGCCAGCAGCCCCCGACTAGCGGGAGGGCCGGGGGATACGCAGTATTTT. Protein product: CASSPRLAGGPGDTQYF.

The CDR3 DNA reads TGCAGCGTTATCGACAGGGGGCGGGATGGCTACACCTTC. Protein product: CSVIDRGRDGYTF. This chain connects TRBV29-1 to TRBJ1-2; 10 positions match TRBD1. The CDR3 sequence is 13 residues long. The trim removed 5 bases at V and 6 bases at J, leaving 6 bases unmatched. Germline V gives CDR1 SQVTM, CDR2 ANQGSEA.

This chain links TRBV6-5 with TRBJ2-7, with TRBD2 identical over 8 bases. Germline-derived CDR1 and CDR2 are MNHEY and SVGAGI. After removal of 2 bases from V and 2 bases from J, the junction contained 5 bases not matched to a gene. This CDR3 has 15 residues. The CDR3 DNA reads TGTGCCAGCAGTTACCAAGCGGGGGTTACCTACGAGCAGTACTTC. It yields the protein CASSYQAGVTYEQYF.

The chain uses TRBV2 and TRBJ2-1; 8 bases are a match to TRBD2. Trimming cost V 5 bases and J 9 bases; bases outside gene matches: 9. CDR1 and CDR2 from the germline V gene are SNHLY and FYNNEI. The CDR3 is made up of 14 amino acids. CDR3 nucleotides: TGTGCCAGCAGTCCGGGACTAGTATTTGGTGAGCAGTTCTTC. Its protein product is CASSPGLVFGEQFF.

V is TRBV7-8 and J is TRBJ2-7; weak D call: TRBD1 (8 bases). V was clipped by 5 bases and J by 3 bases, with 17 bases between them. CDR1 and CDR2 (germline): SGHVS, FQNEAQ. The length of the CDR3 is 15 residues. The CDR3 protein is CASSPWTGRDYEQYF. The CDR3, as DNA: TGTGCCAGCAGCCCCTGGACAGGGAGGGACTACGAGCAGTACTTC.

This sequence joins TRBV6-6 and TRBJ2-5; 7 bases agree with TRBD1. Germline V gives CDR1 MNHNY, CDR2 SVGAGI (reference sequence). The CDR3 is 14 amino acids. Losses at the gene ends were 6 bases for V and 1 base for J; bases not matched to a gene: 5. CDR3 DNA sequence: TGTGCCAGCAGCTATGGGACAGTCCAAGAGACCCAGTACTTC. It encodes CASSYGTVQETQYF.

The J gene is TRBJ2-1, the V gene TRBV29-1; 12 bases agree with TRBD2. Germline V gene data show CDR1 as SQVTM and CDR2 as ANQGSEA. V lost 5 bases and J lost 6; bases outside the gene matches: 8. This CDR3 region has 15 residues. The CDR3 DNA follows: TGCAGCGTTACGCTAGCGGGGGGGCTTATCAATGAGCAGTTCTTC. It codes for CSVTLAGGLINEQFF.

This clone was found once. The gene calls are TRBV29-1 and TRBJ2-7, with TRBD1 matching 8 bases. V trimming: 1 base; J trimming: 5 bases; junction bases outside the gene matches: 13. CDR3 size: 16 residues. In germline, CDR1 is SQVTM, CDR2 ANQGSEA. The CDR3 spells CSVEGVYGQGNDEQYF. Written as DNA, the CDR3 is TGCAGCGTTGAAGGCGTATACGGACAGGGCAACGACGAGCAGTACTTC.